The clone carrying this T cell receptor beta chain was observed a few times. What it recognizes is unknown. This sample was included in a study of T-cell memory formation after mild COVID-19. Study-wide findings and caveats: The authors did not confirm SARS-CoV-2 specificity of second-wave clones peaking day 37.

TCRdb analysed the 5' RACE reads with MiXCR anew, one entry per CDR3 protein. The table records 270,000 or so distinct CDR3 sequences, approximately 15% of them present only once. Per the germline V gene, CDR1 is SGHDT and CDR2 is YYEEEE. The CDR3 runs 14 residues. V was clipped by 3 bases and J by 7 bases; unmatched bases: 7. The sequenced sample consisted of PBMCs or a T cell subset sorted from them (not recorded which). This receptor was taken from a man younger than 35 who had mild COVID-19 (a few samples of this study predate the infection). Cell type and time point are not known. The V call is TRBV5-6, the J call TRBJ2-4; 7 bases are a match to TRBD2. CDR3 sequence: CASSYPLGGNIQYF. DNA for the CDR3: TGTGCCAGCAGCTACCCACTGGGGGGGAACATTCAGTACTTC. The full variable domain, rest sourced from reference TRBV5-6 and TRBJ2-4, is DAGVTQSPTHLIKTRGQQVTLRCSPKSGHDTVSWYQQALGQGPQFIFQYYEEEERQRGNFPDRFSGHQFPNYSSELNVNALLLGDSALYLCASSYPLGGNIQYFGAGTRLSVL.